The present entry profiles one TCR beta chain with its context. This specimen comes from a study of blood T cell repertoires in COVID-19. Study-level information: PBMCs, B-cell-depleted T cells, or T cells provided the cDNA or gDNA that made up the material.

Germline V lookup: CDR1 LNHDA, CDR2 SQIVND (reference sequence). This CDR3 has 15 amino acids. V was shortened by 5 bases and J by 0 bases, with 8 bases between the two germline ends. The repertoire was sequenced with immunoSEQ multiplex PCR; TCRdb's copy has only in-frame clones and lacks some. The sample contains about 63,000 clones, 70% to 80% of which appear only once. This TCR was sampled from a human donor in a cohort sampled during active COVID-19. Source material: peripheral blood. This sequence joins TRBV19 and TRBJ2-6; D remains unclear. CDR3 loop: CASSPSGSGANVLTF. In nucleotides, the CDR3 is TGTGCCAGTAGTCCGTCCGGCTCTGGGGCCAACGTCCTGACTTTC.